This T cell receptor beta chain was found in a study of T cells in Graves' hyperthyroidism and ophthalmopathy. General study findings and limits: Blood also showed most of the thyroid clonotypes that were expanded above 0.001.

The source material, RNA transcripts, was used to amplify TCR beta CDR3 regions. Primed by the HTBI set, a first-round RT-PCR was run on the TCR CDR3. TCRdb re-analysed the multiplex PCR reads in MiXCR, keeping a single row per CDR3 protein. The table lists 600,000 to 800,000 distinct CDR3 sequences, about a third of them singletons. The table lists this clonotype with a few counts. As yet, its antigen is unknown. Germline V CDR1 and CDR2: SNHLY, FYNNEI. The V end lost 5 bases, the J end lost 0 bases, and 16 bases lay between the germline ends. The CDR3 extends over 17 amino acids. The chain is built from TRBV2 and TRBJ2-2; TRBD2 might be the D (5 bases). The TCR was taken from a woman aged 40 to 50 with Graves' hyperthyroidism. The source material was blood. CDR3 region: CASSSRGMLANTGELFF. Written as DNA, the CDR3 is TGTGCCAGCAGTTCGAGAGGGATGCTCGCGAACACCGGGGAGCTGTTTTTT.